Shown below are 32 T cell receptor beta chains from a single sample sequenced in a study of blood T cell repertoires in COVID-19. The method was immunoSEQ multiplex PCR; TCRdb's version includes in-frame clones alone and lacks a portion of them. The table has around 120,000 clones, around 87% seen once; the top ten hold approximately 7.7%. The specimen was peripheral blood. These receptors came from a human donor in a cohort sampled during active COVID-19.

The rearrangement links TRBV4-1 to TRBJ2-5; 8 positions match TRBD1. The trim removed 1 base at V and 7 bases at J, leaving 14 bases unmatched. The germline V gene has CDR1 MGHRA and CDR2 YSYEKL. This CDR3 region has 17 residues. The CDR3 loop is CASSQGTAGGVRVTQYF. The DNA of the CDR3 is TGCGCCAGCAGCCAAGGGACGGCAGGGGGCGTCCGGGTGACCCAGTACTTC.

V usage is TRBV10-1 and J usage is TRBJ2-7, with TRBD2 as a possible D gene (7 bases). The V end was cut by 0 bases, the J end by 6 bases, with 12 bases between. CDR3 length equals 14 residues. Germline V gene data show CDR1 as WNHNN and CDR2 as SYGVQD (reference sequence). Here the CDR3 DNA reads TGCGCCAGCAGTGAGTCAGGGGGGGCGGCCGAGCAGTACTTC. Translating gives CASSESGGAAEQYF.

The chain is built from TRBV28 and TRBJ2-4, with a tentative D call TRBD1 (5 bases). The germline V gene has CDR1 MDHEN and CDR2 SYDVKM. V was clipped by 4 bases and J by 2 bases, with 12 bases between them. This CDR3 has 15 residues. CDR3 DNA: TGTGCCAGCAGTTCAACGACAGCGACCAAAAACATTCAGTACTTC. It yields the protein CASSSTTATKNIQYF.

V and J are TRBV3-1 (or the pseudogene TRBV3-2) and TRBJ1-2, with 10 nucleotides matching TRBD1. The CDR3 length is 14 residues. The V gene end was trimmed by 3 bases and the J gene end by 7 bases; junction bases not matched to a gene: 5. From germline, CDR1 is LGHDT and CDR2 YNNKEL (reference sequence). CDR3 amino acids: CASSQDDRGPGYTF. Here the CDR3 DNA reads TGTGCCAGCAGCCAGGACGACAGGGGGCCTGGCTACACCTTC.

This chain links TRBV5-1 with TRBJ1-1; TRBD1 matches 8 bases. The trim removed 2 bases at V and 1 base at J, leaving 4 bases unmatched. The CDR3 runs 15 residues. Germline V lookup: CDR1 SGHRS, CDR2 YFSETQ. CDR3 loop: CASSFTGTGNTEAFF. CDR3 bases: TGCGCCAGCAGCTTCACCGGGACAGGGAACACTGAAGCTTTCTTT.

The CDR3 is CASSLAWGEESNYGYTF. The CDR3 nucleotides read TGTGCCAGCAGCTTGGCTTGGGGAGAGGAATCTAACTATGGCTACACCTTC. The J gene is TRBJ1-2, the V gene TRBV5-4; D remains ambiguous. Germline CDR1 and CDR2: SGHNT and YYREEE (reference sequence). V gave up 0 bases and J gave up 0 bases, with 15 bases separating them. The CDR3 runs to 17 residues.

The J gene is TRBJ2-1, the V gene TRBV7-3; 11 positions agree with TRBD2. Germline V gene data show CDR1 as SGHTA and CDR2 as FQGTGA. CDR3 size: 17 residues. With V trimmed by 1 base and J by 4 bases, 6 bases remained unmatched. This CDR3 is CASSLNLAGGRYNEQFF. The DNA of the CDR3 is TGTGCCAGCAGCTTAAATCTAGCGGGGGGCCGGTACAATGAGCAGTTCTTC.

The rearrangement links TRBV18 to TRBJ1-2; 10 bases are a match to TRBD1. Germline V gene lookup returns CDR1 KGHSH and CDR2 LQKENI. The CDR3 totals 15 residues. With 3 bases clipped from V and 5 bases from J, the junction kept 6 bases outside the gene matches. CDR3 amino acids: CASSPLDRGGYGYTF. The DNA for the CDR3 is TGTGCCAGCTCACCCCTGGACAGGGGGGGTTATGGCTACACCTTC.

The V and J genes are TRBV18 and TRBJ1-1; 9 nucleotides agree with TRBD1. The length of the CDR3 is 17 residues. Losses at the gene ends were 2 bases for V and 0 bases for J; bases not matched to a gene: 7. Germline V gene lookup returns CDR1 KGHSH and CDR2 LQKENI. The CDR3 loop is CASSPMVQGALNTEAFF. The CDR3 region has the DNA TGTGCCAGCTCACCAATGGTACAGGGGGCTTTGAACACTGAAGCTTTCTTT. The whole variable domain, filled in from reference TRBV18 and TRBJ1-1, reads NAGVMQNPRHLVRRRGQEARLRCSPMKGHSHVYWYRQLPEEGLKFMVYLQKENIIDESGMPKERFSAEFPKEGPSILRIQQVVRGDSAAYFCASSPMVQGALNTEAFFGQGTRLTVV.

The V gene is TRBV28, the J gene TRBJ1-2; the match to TRBD1 covers 10 bases. After removal of 5 bases from V and 7 bases from J, the junction contained 16 bases not matched to a gene. The CDR3 consists of 17 residues. Germline V gene data show CDR1 as MDHEN and CDR2 as SYDVKM. CDR3: CASSPYPGQGRLIGYTF. CDR3 nucleotides: TGTGCCAGCAGTCCGTACCCGGGACAGGGGAGATTGATTGGCTACACCTTC.

V usage is TRBV5-1 and J usage is TRBJ1-1, with D hard to call. The CDR3 has 13 amino acids. Trimming pared 0 bases from V and 5 bases from J, leaving 8 bases between. Germline-derived CDR1 and CDR2 are SGHRS and YFSETQ. The CDR3 sequence is CASSLGGRTEAFF. The CDR3 coding sequence is TGCGCCAGCAGCTTGGGTGGGAGGACTGAAGCTTTCTTT.

The rearrangement links TRBV30 to TRBJ2-7; D possibly corresponds to TRBD1 (5 bases). Trimming stripped 0 bases from V and 1 base from J, with 13 bases between. Germline CDR1 reads GTSNPN; CDR2 reads SVGIG (reference sequence). This CDR3 is 15 amino acids long. The CDR3, as DNA: TGTGCCTGGAGTGTAGGGCAGGGCTATTCCTACGAGCAGTACTTC. Translated, it gives CAWSVGQGYSYEQYF.

V and J are TRBV25-1 and TRBJ2-3; D is undetermined. The CDR3 is made up of 15 amino acids. CDR1 and CDR2 from the germline V gene are MGHDK and SYGVNS. Deletions cut 4 bases from V and 5 bases from J, with 16 bases between. In DNA, the CDR3 is TGTGCCAGCAGTGTAGATGTTCCAAAAATAGATACGCAGTATTTT. Its translation is CASSVDVPKIDTQYF.

This chain connects TRBV5-1 to TRBJ1-1, with 9 bases lining up with TRBD1. V trimming: 3 bases; J trimming: 2 bases; junction bases outside the gene matches: 5. Germline V gene lookup returns CDR1 SGHRS and CDR2 YFSETQ. This CDR3 region has 15 residues. CDR3 bases: TGCGCCAGCAGCTCGGGGGACAGGGTAAACACTGAAGCTTTCTTT. It encodes CASSSGDRVNTEAFF.

This clone has more than one count but fewer than ten. This sequence joins TRBV7-2 and TRBJ2-1; weak D call: TRBD2 (5 bases). This CDR3 contains 13 residues. Trimming pared 5 bases from V and 9 bases from J, leaving 14 bases between. CDR1 SGHTA and CDR2 FQGNSA come from the germline V gene. The CDR3 loop is CASSRTRPGEQFF. The CDR3 bases are TGTGCCAGCAGCCGGACTCGTCCGGGTGAGCAGTTCTTC.

This chain joins TRBV10-1 and TRBJ2-3; TRBD2 matches at 9 bases. The germline V gene has CDR1 WNHNN and CDR2 SYGVQD (reference sequence). The CDR3 consists of 18 residues. Trimming at V came to 0 bases and at J to 4 bases, leaving 11 bases not matched to a gene. CDR3 loop: CASSESMWIAGAADTQYF. CDR3 sequence (DNA): TGCGCCAGCAGTGAGTCGATGTGGATAGCGGGAGCGGCAGATACGCAGTATTTT.

The chain has TRBV2 and TRBJ1-2, with D maybe TRBD1 (5 bases). Germline-derived CDR1 and CDR2 are SNHLY and FYNNEI. Trimming cost V 2 bases and J 6 bases, with 13 bases left between them. The CDR3 is made up of 14 amino acids. CDR3: CASSESGRRNGYTF. The CDR3 DNA follows: TGTGCCAGCAGTGAATCAGGGAGGCGCAATGGCTACACCTTC.

The chain combines TRBV13 with TRBJ2-2; TRBD1 is a possible D gene (6 bases). Per germline, CDR1 PRHDT and CDR2 FYEKMQ (reference sequence). V was pared by 0 bases and J by 2 bases, with 7 bases between. The CDR3 sequence is 15 residues long. Here the CDR3 DNA reads TGTGCCAGCAGCTTAGGCAGGGGTAACACCGGGGAGCTGTTTTTT. It translates to CASSLGRGNTGELFF.

This clone is medium-sized within its sample. The genes are TRBV7-3 and TRBJ2-1; 9 nucleotides line up with TRBD1. Trimming took 3 bases from V and 6 from J; bases not matched to a gene: 3. The CDR3 is made up of 14 amino acids. From germline, CDR1 is SGHTA and CDR2 FQGTGA. CDR3 sequence reads: CASSFGTGINEQFF. The CDR3 DNA is TGTGCCAGCAGCTTTGGGACAGGGATCAATGAGCAGTTCTTC. Combining the CDR3 with reference TRBV7-3 and TRBJ2-1 gives the whole variable domain GAGVSQTPSNKVTEKGKYVELRCDPISGHTALYWYRQSLGQGPEFLIYFQGTGAADDSGLPNDRFFAVRPEGSVSTLKIQRTERGDSAVYLCASSFGTGINEQFFGPGTRLTVL.

The chain recombines TRBV30 with TRBJ1-2; a possible D gene is TRBD1 (6 bases). The CDR3 length is 15 residues. Deletions cut 0 bases from V and 2 bases from J, with 13 bases between. Looked up from germline, CDR1 is GTSNPN and CDR2 is SVGIG (reference sequence). CDR3 in DNA: TGTGCCTGGAGTGTACCCAGGGGAGGGAACTATGGCTACACCTTC. Translating it yields CAWSVPRGGNYGYTF.

V is TRBV2 and J is TRBJ1-6; the D gene is possibly TRBD1 (5 bases). The germline V gene has CDR1 SNHLY and CDR2 FYNNEI. V was trimmed by 8 bases and J by 5 bases, leaving 10 bases between them. This CDR3 spans 13 amino acids. CDR3 in DNA: TGTGCCAGCCGACAGTACGATAATTCACCCCTCCACTTT. Its translation: CASRQYDNSPLHF.

The chain recombines TRBV6-5 with TRBJ1-1; tentatively, D is TRBD1 (5 bases). The CDR3 is 14 residues long. Germline V gives CDR1 MNHEY, CDR2 SVGAGI. Trimming stripped 6 bases from V and 1 base from J, with 12 bases between. The CDR3 loop reads CASSRPGGNTEAFF. The CDR3 DNA follows: TGTGCCAGCAGCAGACCGGGGGGGAACACTGAAGCTTTCTTT.

This chain connects TRBV28 to TRBJ2-2, with 10 bases matching TRBD1. The CDR3 length is 14 residues. From germline, CDR1 is MDHEN and CDR2 SYDVKM. The ends lost 6 bases at V and 7 bases at J; junction bases unmatched: 5. CDR3 region: CASRRQGAGGELFF. The CDR3 bases are TGTGCCAGCAGGCGACAGGGGGCGGGCGGGGAGCTGTTTTTT.

This chain joins TRBV4-1 and TRBJ2-5, with 9 nucleotides matching TRBD2. The germline CDR1 and CDR2 sequences are MGHRA and YSYEKL. V lost 4 bases, J lost 0 bases, and 9 bases stayed unmatched. The CDR3 covers 17 residues. This CDR3 reads CASSPRPAGGDQETQYF. CDR3 bases: TGCGCCAGCAGCCCGCGCCCAGCGGGGGGAGACCAAGAGACCCAGTACTTC.

The chain carries TRBV24-1 and TRBJ2-3; 7 bases are shared with TRBD2. The V and J ends lost 12 bases and 6 bases, in that order; junction bases with no gene match: 11. This CDR3 spans 13 amino acids. Germline V gene lookup returns CDR1 KGHDR and CDR2 SFDVKD. This CDR3 reads CAPREETGDTQYF. CDR3 nucleotides: TGTGCCCCCCGGGAGGAGACCGGCGATACGCAGTATTTT.

The chain carries TRBV6-1 and TRBJ1-2; 10 nucleotides agree with TRBD1. The germline V gene encodes CDR1 MNHNS and CDR2 SASEGT. Trimming took 4 bases from V and 0 from J; bases not matched to a gene: 8. CDR3 size: 17 residues. The CDR3 sequence: CASSGDRGVLPNYGYTF. The CDR3 nucleotides read TGTGCCAGCAGTGGGGACAGGGGAGTTTTGCCTAACTATGGCTACACCTTC.

V and J are TRBV19 and TRBJ1-5; 7 bases fit TRBD1. In germline, CDR1 is LNHDA, CDR2 SQIVND (reference sequence). Trimming took 6 bases from V and 4 from J; bases not matched to a gene: 9. The CDR3 loop spans 15 amino acids. The CDR3 loop is CASRETGWGNQPQHF. In nucleotides, the CDR3 is TGTGCCAGTAGGGAGACAGGGTGGGGAAATCAGCCCCAGCATTTT.

This chain uses TRBV11-2 with TRBJ2-7, with a possible D match to TRBD2 (5 bases). CDR3 length: 14 residues. Germline values: CDR1 SGHAT, CDR2 FQNNGV. The V gene lost 4 bases and the J gene lost 0 bases, with 10 bases spanning the gap. The CDR3 bases are TGTGCCAGCAGCTCACGCGCGGGCTCCTACGAGCAGTACTTC. Amino acid sequence: CASSSRAGSYEQYF.

This chain joins TRBV6-1 and TRBJ1-2; a weak D match, TRBD1 (5 bases). CDR1 and CDR2 (germline): MNHNS, SASEGT. V lost 1 base, J lost 0 bases, and 12 bases lay in between. The CDR3 is 16 amino acids. The CDR3 here is CASSEGMGQANYGYTF. The CDR3 DNA reads TGTGCCAGCAGTGAAGGAATGGGGCAAGCTAACTATGGCTACACCTTC.

This clone showed up just a few times. The chain is built from TRBV19 and TRBJ2-2; D may be TRBD1 (6 bases). CDR1 is LNHDA and CDR2 is SQIVND in the germline V gene (reference sequence). This CDR3 has 15 amino acids. The V end was cut by 5 bases, the J end by 9 bases, with 19 bases between. CDR3 amino acids: CASSAPGVAGRELFF. The CDR3 DNA follows: TGTGCCAGTAGTGCCCCAGGGGTAGCTGGCCGGGAGCTGTTTTTT.

The V gene is TRBV11-2, the J gene TRBJ2-3; no firm D call. Germline V lookup: CDR1 SGHAT, CDR2 FQNNGV. This CDR3 contains 12 residues. The V end was cut by 5 bases, the J end by 8 bases, with 11 bases between. Here the CDR3 DNA reads TGTGCCAGCAGCGCTCTTTCGGGTACGCAGTATTTT. Translating it yields CASSALSGTQYF.

The chain recombines TRBV2 with TRBJ1-1, with D unclear. Trimming took 6 bases from V and 6 from J, leaving 8 bases between them. CDR1 is SNHLY, CDR2 FYNNEI, per germline. The CDR3 sequence is 11 residues long. CDR3 DNA: TGTGCCAGCAGAGGCCGGGCTGAAGCTTTCTTT. As protein: CASRGRAEAFF.